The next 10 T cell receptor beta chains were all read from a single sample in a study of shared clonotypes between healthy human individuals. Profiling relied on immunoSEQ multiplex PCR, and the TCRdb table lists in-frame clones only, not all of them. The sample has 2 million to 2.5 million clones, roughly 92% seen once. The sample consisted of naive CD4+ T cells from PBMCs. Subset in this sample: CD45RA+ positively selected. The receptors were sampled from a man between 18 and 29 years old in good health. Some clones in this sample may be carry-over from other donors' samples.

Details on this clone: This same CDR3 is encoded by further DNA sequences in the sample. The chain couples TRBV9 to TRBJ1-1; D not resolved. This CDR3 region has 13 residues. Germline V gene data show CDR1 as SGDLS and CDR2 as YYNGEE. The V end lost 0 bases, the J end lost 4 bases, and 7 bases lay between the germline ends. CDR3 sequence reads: CASSVEEGTEAFF. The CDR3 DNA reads TGTGCCAGCAGCGTAGAGGAAGGCACTGAAGCTTTCTTT.

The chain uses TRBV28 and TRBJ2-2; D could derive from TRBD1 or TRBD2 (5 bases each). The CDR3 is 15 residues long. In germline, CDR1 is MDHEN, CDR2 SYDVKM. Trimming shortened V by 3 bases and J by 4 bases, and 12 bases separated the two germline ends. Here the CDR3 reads CASSFRGGPTGELFF. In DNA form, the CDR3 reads TGTGCCAGCAGTTTCCGGGGCGGGCCCACCGGGGAGCTGTTTTTT.

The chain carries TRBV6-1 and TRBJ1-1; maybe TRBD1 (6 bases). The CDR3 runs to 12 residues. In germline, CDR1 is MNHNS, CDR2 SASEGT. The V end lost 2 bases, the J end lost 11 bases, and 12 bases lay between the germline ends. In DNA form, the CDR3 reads TGTGCCAGCAGTGAAAGGGGGTTCGGTGCTTTCTTT. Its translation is CASSERGFGAFF.

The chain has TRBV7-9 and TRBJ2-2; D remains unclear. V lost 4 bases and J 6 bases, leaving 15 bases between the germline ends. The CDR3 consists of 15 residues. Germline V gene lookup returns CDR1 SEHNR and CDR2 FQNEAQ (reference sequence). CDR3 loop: CASSSLDQKAGELFF. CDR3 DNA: TGTGCCAGCAGCTCGCTGGACCAGAAAGCCGGGGAGCTGTTTTTT.

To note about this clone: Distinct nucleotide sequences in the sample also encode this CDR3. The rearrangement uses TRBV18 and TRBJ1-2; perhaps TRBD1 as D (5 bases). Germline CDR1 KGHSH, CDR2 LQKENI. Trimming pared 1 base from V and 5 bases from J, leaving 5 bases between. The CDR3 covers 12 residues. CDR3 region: CASSPQGYGYTF. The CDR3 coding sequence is TGTGCCAGCTCACCACAGGGGTATGGCTACACCTTC.

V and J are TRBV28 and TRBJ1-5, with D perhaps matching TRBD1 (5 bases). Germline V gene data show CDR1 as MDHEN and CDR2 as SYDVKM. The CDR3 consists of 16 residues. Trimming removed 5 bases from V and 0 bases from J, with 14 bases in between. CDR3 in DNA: TGTGCCAGCAGTCTCGGGACTTATTATAGCAATCAGCCCCAGCATTTT. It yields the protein CASSLGTYYSNQPQHF.

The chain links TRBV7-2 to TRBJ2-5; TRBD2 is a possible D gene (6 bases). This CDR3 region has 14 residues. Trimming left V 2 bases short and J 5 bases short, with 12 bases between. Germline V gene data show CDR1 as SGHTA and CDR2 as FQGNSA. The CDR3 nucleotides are TGTGCCAGCAGCTTACCTAGCGTCGACGAGACCCAGTACTTC. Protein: CASSLPSVDETQYF.

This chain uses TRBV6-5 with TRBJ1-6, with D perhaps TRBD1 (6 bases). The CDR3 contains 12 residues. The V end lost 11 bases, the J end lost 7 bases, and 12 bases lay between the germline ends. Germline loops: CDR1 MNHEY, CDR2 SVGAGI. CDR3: CAVRGRNSPLHF. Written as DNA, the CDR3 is TGTGCCGTCAGGGGAAGGAATTCACCCCTCCACTTT.

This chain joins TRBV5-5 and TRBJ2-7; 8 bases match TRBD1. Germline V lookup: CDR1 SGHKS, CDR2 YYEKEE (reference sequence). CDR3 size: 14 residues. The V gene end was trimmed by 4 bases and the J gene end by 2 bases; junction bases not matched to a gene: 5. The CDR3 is CASSNQGATYEQYF. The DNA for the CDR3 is TGTGCCAGCAGCAACCAGGGGGCCACCTACGAGCAGTACTTC.

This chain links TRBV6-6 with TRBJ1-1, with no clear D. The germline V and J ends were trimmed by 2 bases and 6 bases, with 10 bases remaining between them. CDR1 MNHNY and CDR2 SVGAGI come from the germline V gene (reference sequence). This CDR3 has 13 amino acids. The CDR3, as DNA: TGTGCCAGCAGTTACGGCCGGGCGGCTGAAGCTTTCTTT. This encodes CASSYGRAAEAFF.